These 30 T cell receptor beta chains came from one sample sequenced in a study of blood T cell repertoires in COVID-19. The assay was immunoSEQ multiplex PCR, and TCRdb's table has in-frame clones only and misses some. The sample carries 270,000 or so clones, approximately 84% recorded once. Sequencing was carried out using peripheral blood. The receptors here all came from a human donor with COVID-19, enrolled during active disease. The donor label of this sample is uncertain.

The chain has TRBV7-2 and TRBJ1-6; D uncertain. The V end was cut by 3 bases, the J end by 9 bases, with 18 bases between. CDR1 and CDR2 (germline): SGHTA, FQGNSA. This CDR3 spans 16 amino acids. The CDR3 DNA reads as TGTGCCAGCAGCTTTTATTCCTTCGCGGGTCTTTCACCCCTCCACTTT. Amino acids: CASSFYSFAGLSPLHF.

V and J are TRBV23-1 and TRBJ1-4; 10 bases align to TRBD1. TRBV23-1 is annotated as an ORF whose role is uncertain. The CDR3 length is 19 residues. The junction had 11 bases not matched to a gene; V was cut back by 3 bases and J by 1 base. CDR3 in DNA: TGCGCCAGCAGTCATTTAGACAGGGGGCCGGTAGGAACTAATGAAAAACTGTTTTTT. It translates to CASSHLDRGPVGTNEKLFF.

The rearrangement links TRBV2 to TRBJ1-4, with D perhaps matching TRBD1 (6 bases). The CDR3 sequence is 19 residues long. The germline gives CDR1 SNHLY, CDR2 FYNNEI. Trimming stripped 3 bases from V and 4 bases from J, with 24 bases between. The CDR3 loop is CASSDTRAGAASINEKLFF. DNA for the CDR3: TGTGCCAGCAGTGATACGCGGGCGGGGGCCGCTTCGATTAATGAAAAACTGTTTTTT.

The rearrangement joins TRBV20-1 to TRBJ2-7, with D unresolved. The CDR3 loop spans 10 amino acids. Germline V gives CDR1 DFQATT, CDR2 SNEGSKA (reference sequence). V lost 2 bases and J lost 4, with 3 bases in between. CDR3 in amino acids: CSARSYEQYF. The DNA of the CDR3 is TGCAGTGCTAGATCATACGAGCAGTACTTC.

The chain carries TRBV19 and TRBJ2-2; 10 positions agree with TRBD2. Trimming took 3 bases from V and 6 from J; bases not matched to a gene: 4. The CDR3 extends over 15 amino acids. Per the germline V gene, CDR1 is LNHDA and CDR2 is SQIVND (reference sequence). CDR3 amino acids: CASSIMLAGAGELFF. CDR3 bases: TGTGCCAGTAGTATTATGCTAGCGGGAGCCGGGGAGCTGTTTTTT.

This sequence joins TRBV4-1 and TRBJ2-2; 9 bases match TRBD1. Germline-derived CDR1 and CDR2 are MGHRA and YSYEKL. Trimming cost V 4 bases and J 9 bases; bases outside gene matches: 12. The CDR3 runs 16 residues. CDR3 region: CASSPPGDRASRELFF. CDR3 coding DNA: TGCGCCAGCAGCCCACCCGGGGACAGGGCCAGTAGGGAGCTGTTTTTT.

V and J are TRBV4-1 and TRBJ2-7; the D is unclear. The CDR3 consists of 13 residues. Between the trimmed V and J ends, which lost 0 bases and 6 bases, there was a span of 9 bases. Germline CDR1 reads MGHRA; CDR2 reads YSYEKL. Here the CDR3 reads CASSQDPSPEQYF. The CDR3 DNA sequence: TGCGCCAGCAGCCAAGATCCCTCCCCCGAGCAGTACTTC.

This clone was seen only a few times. The CDR3 nucleotides are TGTGCCAGCAGTTTGAGGGGGCAAGGTTCACCCCTCCACTTT. Translated: CASSLRGQGSPLHF. V and J are TRBV27 and TRBJ1-6; 7 nucleotides match TRBD1. The CDR3 extends over 14 amino acids. V dropped 3 bases and J dropped 9; count of bases not matched to a gene: 5. In germline, CDR1 is MNHEY, CDR2 SMNVEV (reference sequence).

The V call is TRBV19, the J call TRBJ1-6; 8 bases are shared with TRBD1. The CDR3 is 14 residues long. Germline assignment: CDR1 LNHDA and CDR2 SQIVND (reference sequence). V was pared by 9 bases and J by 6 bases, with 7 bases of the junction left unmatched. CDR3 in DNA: TGTGCCAGGGCCCCCGGGACAGGTAATTCACCCCTCCACTTT. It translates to CARAPGTGNSPLHF.

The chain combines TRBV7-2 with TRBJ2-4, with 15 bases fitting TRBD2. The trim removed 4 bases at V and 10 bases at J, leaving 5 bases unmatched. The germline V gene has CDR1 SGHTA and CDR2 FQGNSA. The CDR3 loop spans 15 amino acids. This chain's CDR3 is CASSWAGTSGGIQYF. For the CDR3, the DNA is TGTGCCAGCAGCTGGGCCGGGACTAGCGGGGGGATTCAGTACTTC.

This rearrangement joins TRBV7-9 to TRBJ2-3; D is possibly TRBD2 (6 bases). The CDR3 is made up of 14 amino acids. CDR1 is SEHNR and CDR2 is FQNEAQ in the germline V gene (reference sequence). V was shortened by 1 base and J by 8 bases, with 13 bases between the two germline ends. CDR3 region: CASSLVGDFATQYF. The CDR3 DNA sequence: TGTGCCAGCAGCTTAGTGGGGGACTTCGCTACGCAGTATTTT.

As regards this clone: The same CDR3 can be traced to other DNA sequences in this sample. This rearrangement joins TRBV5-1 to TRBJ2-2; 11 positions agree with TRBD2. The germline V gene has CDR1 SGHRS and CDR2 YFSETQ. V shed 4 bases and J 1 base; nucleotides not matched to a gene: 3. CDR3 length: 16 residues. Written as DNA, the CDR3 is TGCGCCAGCAGCCTCGGGACTAGCGGGAACACCGGGGAGCTGTTTTTT. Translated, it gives CASSLGTSGNTGELFF.

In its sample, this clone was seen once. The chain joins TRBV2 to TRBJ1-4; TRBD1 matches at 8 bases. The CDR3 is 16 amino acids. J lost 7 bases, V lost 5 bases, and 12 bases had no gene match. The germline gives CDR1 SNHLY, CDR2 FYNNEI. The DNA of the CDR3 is TGTGCCAGCAGTCTCATCAGGGGGCGCCGGGGTGAAAAACTGTTTTTT. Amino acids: CASSLIRGRRGEKLFF.

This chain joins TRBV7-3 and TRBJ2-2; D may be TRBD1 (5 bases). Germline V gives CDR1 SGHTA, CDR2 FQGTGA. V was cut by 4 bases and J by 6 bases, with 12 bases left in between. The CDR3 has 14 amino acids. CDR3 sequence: CASSSNQGPGELFF. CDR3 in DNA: TGTGCCAGCAGCTCGAACCAGGGTCCCGGGGAGCTGTTTTTT. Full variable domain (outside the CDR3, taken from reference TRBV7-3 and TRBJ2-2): GAGVSQTPSNKVTEKGKYVELRCDPISGHTALYWYRQSLGQGPEFLIYFQGTGAADDSGLPNDRFFAVRPEGSVSTLKIQRTERGDSAVYLCASSSNQGPGELFFGEGSRLTVL.

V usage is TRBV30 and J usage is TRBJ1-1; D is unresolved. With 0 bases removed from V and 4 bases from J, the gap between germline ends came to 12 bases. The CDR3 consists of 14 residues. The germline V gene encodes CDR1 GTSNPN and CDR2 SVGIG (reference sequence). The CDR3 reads CAWSVLNRFTEAFF. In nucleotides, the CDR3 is TGTGCCTGGAGTGTACTCAACCGCTTCACTGAAGCTTTCTTT.

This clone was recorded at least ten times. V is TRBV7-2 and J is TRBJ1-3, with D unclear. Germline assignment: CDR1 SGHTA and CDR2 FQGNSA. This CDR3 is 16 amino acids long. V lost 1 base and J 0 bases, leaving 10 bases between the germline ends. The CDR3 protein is CASSLVGGISGNTIYF. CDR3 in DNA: TGTGCCAGCAGCTTAGTTGGAGGTATCTCTGGAAACACCATATATTTT.

Written as DNA, the CDR3 is TGTGCCAGCAGATCCGGGACAGGGAACACCGGGGAGCTGTTTTTT. Amino acid sequence: CASRSGTGNTGELFF. The chain carries TRBV7-8 and TRBJ2-2, with TRBD1 matching 8 bases. Trimming cost V 6 bases and J 1 base; bases outside gene matches: 4. Germline V lookup: CDR1 SGHVS, CDR2 FQNEAQ. The CDR3 consists of 15 residues.

The CDR3 is CASSLELAGTGGYEQFF. Here the CDR3 DNA reads TGTGCCAGCAGCTTAGAACTAGCGGGGACGGGGGGATATGAGCAGTTCTTC. J is TRBJ2-1 and V is TRBV11-3; TRBD2 agrees at 10 bases. The germline V gene has CDR1 SGHNT and CDR2 YENEEA. This CDR3 comprises 17 residues. V was pared by 0 bases and J by 8 bases, with 10 bases of the junction left unmatched.

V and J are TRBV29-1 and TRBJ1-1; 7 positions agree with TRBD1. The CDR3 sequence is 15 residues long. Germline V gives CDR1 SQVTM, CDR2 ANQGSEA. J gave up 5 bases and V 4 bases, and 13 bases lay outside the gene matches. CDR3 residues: CSVGEVKGALTEAFF. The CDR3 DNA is TGCAGCGTTGGGGAGGTGAAGGGGGCGCTTACTGAAGCTTTCTTT.

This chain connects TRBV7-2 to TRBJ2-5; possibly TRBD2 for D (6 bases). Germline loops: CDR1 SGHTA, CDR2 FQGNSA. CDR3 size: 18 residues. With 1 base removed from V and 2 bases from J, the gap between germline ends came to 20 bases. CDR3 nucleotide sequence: TGTGCCAGCAGCTTAGATTCAGGGACCCGCGGGACGCAAGAGACCCAGTACTTC. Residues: CASSLDSGTRGTQETQYF.

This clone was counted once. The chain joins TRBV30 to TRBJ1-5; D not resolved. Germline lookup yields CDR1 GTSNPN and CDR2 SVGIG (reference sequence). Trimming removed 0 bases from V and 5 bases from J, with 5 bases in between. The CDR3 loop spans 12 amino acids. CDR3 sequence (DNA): TGTGCCTGGAGTGTAGAGGATCAGCCCCAGCATTTT. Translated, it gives CAWSVEDQPQHF.

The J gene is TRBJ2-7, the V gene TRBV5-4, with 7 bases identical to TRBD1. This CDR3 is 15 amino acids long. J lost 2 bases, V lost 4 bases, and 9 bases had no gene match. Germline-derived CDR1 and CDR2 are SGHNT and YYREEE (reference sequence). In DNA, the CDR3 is TGTGCCAGCAGCGGCCGAGACAGGGCGGCCTACGAGCAGTACTTC. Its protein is CASSGRDRAAYEQYF.

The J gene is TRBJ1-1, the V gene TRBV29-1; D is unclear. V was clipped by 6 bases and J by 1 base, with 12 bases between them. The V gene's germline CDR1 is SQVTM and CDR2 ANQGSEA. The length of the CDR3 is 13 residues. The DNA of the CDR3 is TGCAGCGTGGAACCCGTCAGGAACACTGAAGCTTTCTTT. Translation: CSVEPVRNTEAFF.

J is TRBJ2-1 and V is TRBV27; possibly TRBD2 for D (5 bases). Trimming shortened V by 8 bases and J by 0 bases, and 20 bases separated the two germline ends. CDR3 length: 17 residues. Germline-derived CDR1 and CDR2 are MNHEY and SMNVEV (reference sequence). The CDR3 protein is CASSGSNKLSSYNEQFF. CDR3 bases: TGTGCCAGCTCGGGGTCGAACAAATTAAGCTCCTACAATGAGCAGTTCTTC.

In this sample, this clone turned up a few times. CDR3: CASSYRGGVAEAFF. The CDR3 DNA reads as TGTGCCAGCAGTTACCGGGGAGGGGTAGCTGAAGCTTTCTTT. The chain couples TRBV6-5 to TRBJ1-1; D possibly corresponds to TRBD1 (5 bases). Per the germline V gene, CDR1 is MNHEY and CDR2 is SVGAGI. The CDR3 extends over 14 amino acids. Trimming cost V 2 bases and J 6 bases, with 13 bases left between them.

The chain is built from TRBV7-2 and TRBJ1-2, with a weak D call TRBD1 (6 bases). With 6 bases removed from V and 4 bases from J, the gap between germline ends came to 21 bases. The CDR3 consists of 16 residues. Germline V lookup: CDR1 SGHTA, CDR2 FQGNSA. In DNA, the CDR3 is TGTGCCAGCAGTGAGGGGGTGGGACCAGGAAGCTATGGCTACACCTTC. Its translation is CASSEGVGPGSYGYTF.

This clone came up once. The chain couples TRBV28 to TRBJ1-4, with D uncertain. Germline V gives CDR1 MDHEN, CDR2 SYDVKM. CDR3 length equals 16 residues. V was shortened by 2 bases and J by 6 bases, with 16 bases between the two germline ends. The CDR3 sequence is CASSLPMDSMDEKLFF. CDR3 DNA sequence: TGTGCCAGCAGTTTACCTATGGACTCCATGGATGAAAAACTGTTTTTT.

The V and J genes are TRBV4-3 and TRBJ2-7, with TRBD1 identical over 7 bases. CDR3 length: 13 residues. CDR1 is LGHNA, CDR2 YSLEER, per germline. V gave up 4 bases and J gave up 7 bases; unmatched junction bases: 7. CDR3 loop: CASSPDRVGEQYF. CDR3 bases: TGCGCCAGCAGCCCAGACAGGGTGGGAGAGCAGTACTTC.

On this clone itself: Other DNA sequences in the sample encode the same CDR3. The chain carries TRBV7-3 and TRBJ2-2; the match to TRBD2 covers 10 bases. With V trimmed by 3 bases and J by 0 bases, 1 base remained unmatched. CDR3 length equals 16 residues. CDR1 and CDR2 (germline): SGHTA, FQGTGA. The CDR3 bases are TGTGCCAGCAGCTTCCTAGCGGGAGCGAACACCGGGGAGCTGTTTTTT. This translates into CASSFLAGANTGELFF.

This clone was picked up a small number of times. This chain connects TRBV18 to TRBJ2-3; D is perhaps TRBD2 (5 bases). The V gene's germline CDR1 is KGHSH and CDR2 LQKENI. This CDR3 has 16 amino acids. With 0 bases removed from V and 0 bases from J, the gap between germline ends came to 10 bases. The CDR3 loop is CASSPPSGPSTDTQYF. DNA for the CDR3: TGTGCCAGCTCACCACCGAGCGGCCCTAGCACAGATACGCAGTATTTT.